This T cell receptor beta chain was recovered during a study of cytomegalovirus exposure and HLA in healthy donors. Study-level findings and limits: Earlier findings revealed that most TCR beta V segments proved productive either about 87% or about 30% of the time.

The germline gives CDR1 SEHNR, CDR2 FQNEAQ (reference sequence). This CDR3 has 16 amino acids. On this clone: No antigen is known for it. A read error may account for a junction end that differs from germline. In the same sample, other DNA sequences code for this CDR3.

A multiplex PCR was run with 60 Vbeta primers and 13 Jbeta primers. The data were produced by immunoSEQ multiplex PCR, yet TCRdb's version contains in-frame clones alone and is incomplete. This table holds approximately 130,000 clones, about 81% found once. Sequenced input: PBMCs. The chain combines TRBV7-9 with TRBJ1-5; 7 bases are shared with TRBD1. The receptor comes from a woman in her forties in good health and CMV-seropositive. The DNA of the CDR3 is TGTGCTAGCAGCTTAGAAGGGGGCGAGACAGATCAGCCCCAGCATTTT. It encodes CASSLEGGETDQPQHF.